This TCR beta chain was sequenced during a study of neoadjuvant anti-PD-1 for oral cavity cancer. The V segment lost 9 bases and the J segment 0 bases; nucleotides outside the gene matches: 19. CDR3 length: 20 residues. Germline V gene data show CDR1 as LNHDA and CDR2 as SQIVND (reference sequence). Profiled with immunoSEQ multiplex PCR; TCRdb holds only in-frame clones, not every one. The sample yields a few thousand clones, 58% seen once. These newly diagnosed stage II-IVA oral cavity squamous cell carcinoma patients had no prior systemic or radiation treatment. Cohort: HPV-negative, locally advanced oral cavity squamous cell carcinoma patients.

The sequence came from a person between 40 and 85 years old with oral cavity squamous cell carcinoma. This chain uses TRBV19 with TRBJ2-3, with 12 bases fitting TRBD2. The sequences come from tumor tissue, collected before nivolumab (anti-PD-1) treatment. The CDR3 nucleotides are TGTGCCAGCTTCTATATTAAACTAGCGGGGGGAACCACTAGCACAGATACGCAGTATTTT. Protein product: CASFYIKLAGGTTSTDTQYF. The variable domain in full, with the rest retrieved from reference TRBV19 and TRBJ2-3, is DGGITQSPKYLFRKEGQNVTLSCEQNLNHDAMYWYRQDPGQGLRLIYYSQIVNDFQKGDIAEGYSVSREKKESFPLTVTSAQKNPTAFYLCASFYIKLAGGTTSTDTQYFGPGTRLTVL.